The clone carrying this TCR beta chain was counted at least ten times. This entry is derived from a study of T-cell reconstitution after alpha-beta-depleted transplantation in children. The CDR3 runs 19 residues. V shed 7 bases, J shed 4 bases, and the junction held 20 bases outside the gene matches. The germline gives CDR1 SGHAT, CDR2 FQDESV (reference sequence). Using unique molecular identifiers, the investigators prepared the TCRbeta library. TCRdb re-analysed the PCR reads in MiXCR, keeping a single row per CDR3 protein. The data show hundreds of thousands of distinct CDR3 sequences, 8% to 10% seen once.

The sequence was obtained from a human donor who donated a stem cell graft to a child with acute lymphoblastic leukemia. The chain couples TRBV11-1 to TRBJ2-2, with 8 bases matching TRBD2. Material: PBMCs from the stem cell graft donor, obtained from the stem cell graft. The CDR3 loop is CASIPKQTQAGAGTGELFF. The CDR3 region has the DNA TGTGCCAGCATCCCCAAACAGACCCAAGCGGGGGCTGGCACCGGGGAGCTGTTTTTT.